The 28 T cell receptor beta chains reported below all come from one sample, sequenced in a study of blood T cell repertoires in COVID-19. This table comes from immunoSEQ multiplex PCR, and its TCRdb copy is limited to in-frame clones, with some not included. The data contain hundreds of thousands of clones, 91% of them seen just once; the ten biggest clones take up around 3.3%. Sample: peripheral blood. The origin of the receptors is a woman under 30 who had recovered from COVID-19.

This clone was picked up one time. This chain links TRBV27 with TRBJ1-1; weak D call: TRBD1 (5 bases). The CDR3 length is 15 residues. Germline-derived CDR1 and CDR2 are MNHEY and SMNVEV (reference sequence). The V end lost 1 base, the J end lost 1 base, and 10 bases lay between the germline ends. CDR3 coding DNA: TGTGCCAGCAGTTTATTGGGGGGAGGGAACACTGAAGCTTTCTTT. This sequence encodes CASSLLGGGNTEAFF.

The V call is TRBV10-3, the J call TRBJ1-1, with D maybe TRBD1 (6 bases). The CDR3 runs to 15 residues. Between the trimmed V and J ends, which lost 3 bases and 1 base, there was a span of 12 bases. Germline values: CDR1 ENHRY, CDR2 SYGVKD. The CDR3 sequence is CAISEWSGENTEAFF. The DNA of the CDR3 is TGTGCCATCAGTGAATGGTCAGGGGAGAACACTGAAGCTTTCTTT.

This chain uses TRBV9 with TRBJ1-4; 9 nucleotides match TRBD1. CDR1 and CDR2 from the germline V gene are SGDLS and YYNGEE. V lost 4 bases, J lost 5 bases, and 6 bases stayed unmatched. The CDR3 has 15 residues. The CDR3 loop is CASSSTGTGNEKLFF. CDR3 coding DNA: TGTGCCAGCAGCTCAACCGGGACAGGGAATGAAAAACTGTTTTTT.

This clone was observed a single time. The chain has TRBV6-5 and TRBJ1-6; D unclear. CDR3 size: 14 residues. Germline V gene data show CDR1 as MNHEY and CDR2 as SVGAGI. Deletions cut 3 bases from V and 5 bases from J, with 8 bases between. As DNA, the CDR3 is TGTGCCAGCAGTTATATCACTGATAATTCACCCCTCCACTTT. It is translated as CASSYITDNSPLHF.

The chain recombines TRBV19 with TRBJ2-1; the match to TRBD2 covers 11 bases. Trimming cost V 6 bases and J 2 bases; bases outside gene matches: 3. The CDR3 runs to 15 residues. The germline V gene has CDR1 LNHDA and CDR2 SQIVND (reference sequence). CDR3 bases: TGTGCCAGTAGCAATAGCGGGAGGGCCTACAATGAGCAGTTCTTC. Encoded protein: CASSNSGRAYNEQFF.

The chain carries TRBV6-1 and TRBJ2-7, with a possible D match to TRBD2 (6 bases). Germline loops: CDR1 MNHNS, CDR2 SASEGT. Trimming cost V 1 base and J 4 bases, with 11 bases left between them. The CDR3 consists of 14 residues. The CDR3 spells CASSEGPGGYEQYV. The DNA of the CDR3 is TGTGCCAGCAGTGAAGGGCCAGGAGGGTACGAGCAGTACGTC.

The chain couples TRBV6-6 to TRBJ1-1, with D tentatively TRBD1 (5 bases). The CDR3 covers 14 residues. Trimming left V 0 bases short and J 4 bases short, with 9 bases between. In germline, CDR1 is MNHNY, CDR2 SVGAGI (reference sequence). The CDR3 is CASSYSTGVTEAFF. The CDR3 DNA reads as TGTGCCAGCAGTTACTCTACGGGGGTCACTGAAGCTTTCTTT.

This chain joins TRBV11-3 and TRBJ2-5, with TRBD2 as a possible D gene (5 bases). CDR1 and CDR2 (germline): SGHNT, YENEEA. The CDR3 sequence is 17 residues long. Between the trimmed V and J ends, which lost 1 base and 5 bases, there was a span of 20 bases. In DNA, the CDR3 is TGTGCCAGCAGCTTAGTACTCTTGGCGGGCCAGCGGGAGACCCAGTACTTC. The encoded protein is CASSLVLLAGQRETQYF.

This clone has only a few counts. The genes are TRBV5-1 and TRBJ2-7, with 8 bases matching TRBD2. Losses at the gene ends were 3 bases for V and 3 bases for J; bases not matched to a gene: 8. In germline, CDR1 is SGHRS, CDR2 YFSETQ. The CDR3 contains 15 residues. The CDR3, as DNA: TGCGCCAGCAGCTCTTCCTCCACTAGCGGCTACGAGCAGTACGTC. Its translation is CASSSSSTSGYEQYV.

V usage is TRBV18 and J usage is TRBJ1-1, with TRBD1 as a possible D gene (6 bases). The ends were cut back, 5 bases at V and 2 bases at J, with 15 bases in the middle. CDR3 length: 15 residues. The germline V gene has CDR1 KGHSH and CDR2 LQKENI. DNA of the CDR3: TGTGCCAGCTCATTGACCGGGACACCTAACACTGAAGCTTTCTTT. It specifies CASSLTGTPNTEAFF.

This sequence joins TRBV7-9 and TRBJ1-5, with 9 bases that match TRBD1. The CDR3 is 16 amino acids. The V segment lost 3 bases and the J segment 4 bases; nucleotides outside the gene matches: 7. Germline values: CDR1 SEHNR, CDR2 FQNEAQ (reference sequence). The DNA for the CDR3 is TGTGCCAGCAGCTTGACAGGGGGTTCGGCGAATCAGCCCCAGCATTTT. Its protein is CASSLTGGSANQPQHF.

As to this clone: One end of the junction is discordant with germline, which a read error may explain. The rearrangement links TRBV6-5 to TRBJ1-4; weak D call: TRBD1 (6 bases). Germline CDR1 reads MNHEY; CDR2 reads SVGAGI. The CDR3 length is 14 residues. The CDR3, as DNA: TGTGCCAGCATCGCCGGGACAACAAATGAAAAACTGTTTTTT. Its protein is CASIAGTTNEKLFF.

The CDR3 DNA sequence: TGTGCCAGCAGTTTATCGGCGGGAGATGCTGCGGAGACCCAGTACTTC. Translating gives CASSLSAGDAAETQYF. The chain has TRBV27 and TRBJ2-5; the match to TRBD2 covers 7 bases. The CDR3 sequence is 16 residues long. Looked up from germline, CDR1 is MNHEY and CDR2 is SMNVEV (reference sequence). With V trimmed by 0 bases and J by 5 bases, 9 bases remained unmatched.

The chain has TRBV5-6 and TRBJ1-3; possible D gene TRBD1, 6 bases. CDR3 length equals 16 residues. Germline lookup yields CDR1 SGHDT and CDR2 YYEEEE. V dropped 1 base and J dropped 0 bases, with 11 bases sitting between them. The CDR3 nucleotides are TGTGCCAGCAGCTTGACAGGGTTGGGCTCTGGAAACACCATATATTTT. Residues: CASSLTGLGSGNTIYF.

This chain links TRBV4-3 with TRBJ2-2; possible D gene TRBD2, 6 bases. V dropped 4 bases and J dropped 1 base, with 10 bases sitting between them. Per germline, CDR1 LGHNA and CDR2 YSLEER. This CDR3 is built from 15 residues. The CDR3 reads CASSRRGGNTGELFF. CDR3 nucleotides: TGCGCCAGCAGCCGGCGGGGAGGGAACACCGGGGAGCTGTTTTTT.

The J gene is TRBJ1-5, the V gene TRBV23-1; perhaps TRBD1 as D (5 bases). TRBV23-1 is placed among ORFs of uncertain function. The CDR3 has 17 amino acids. The V end lost 3 bases, the J end lost 0 bases, and 15 bases lay between the germline ends. The CDR3 reads CASSQPRTLYSNQPQHF. The CDR3 DNA follows: TGCGCCAGCAGTCAGCCTCGGACACTTTATAGCAATCAGCCCCAGCATTTT.

The chain employs TRBV5-1 and TRBJ1-2; 7 positions agree with TRBD1. V lost 3 bases, J lost 2 bases, and 4 bases stayed unmatched. This CDR3 contains 14 residues. In germline, CDR1 is SGHRS, CDR2 YFSETQ. This CDR3 is CASSSGTVNYGYTF. CDR3 bases: TGCGCCAGCAGCTCCGGGACAGTCAACTATGGCTACACCTTC.

V is TRBV2 and J is TRBJ2-2; D is ambiguous. Germline values: CDR1 SNHLY, CDR2 FYNNEI. This CDR3 spans 14 amino acids. V was shortened by 5 bases and J by 4 bases, with 11 bases between the two germline ends. This chain's CDR3 is CASSIDSITGELFF. The CDR3 nucleotides read TGTGCCAGCAGTATCGACTCGATCACCGGGGAGCTGTTTTTT.

J is TRBJ2-5 and V is TRBV5-5; tentatively, D is TRBD2 (5 bases). The CDR3 has 14 residues. Germline V gene data show CDR1 as SGHKS and CDR2 as YYEKEE (reference sequence). V lost 2 bases, J lost 2 bases, and 10 bases lay in between. DNA of the CDR3: TGTGCCAGCAGCTTTACTAGGGTTCAAGAGACCCAGTACTTC. This translates into CASSFTRVQETQYF.

V and J are TRBV5-1 and TRBJ2-3, with 7 bases matching TRBD2. CDR3 length equals 18 residues. With V trimmed by 0 bases and J by 0 bases, 10 bases remained unmatched. Germline CDR1 is SGHRS and CDR2 is YFSETQ. The CDR3 region has the DNA TGCGCCAGCAGCTTGGGAACTAGCGATTTCGGGAGCACAGATACGCAGTATTTT. Translated, it gives CASSLGTSDFGSTDTQYF.

The chain links TRBV6-5 to TRBJ1-2; no firm D call. The V gene's germline CDR1 is MNHEY and CDR2 SVGAGI. CDR3 length: 11 amino acids. The V gene lost 4 bases and the J gene lost 8 bases, with 8 bases spanning the gap. CDR3 amino acids: CASSSPKGYTF. The CDR3 bases are TGTGCCAGCAGTTCCCCCAAAGGCTACACCTTC.

The rearrangement links TRBV11-2 to TRBJ2-5, with a tentative D call TRBD2 (5 bases). With 1 base removed from V and 3 bases from J, the gap between germline ends came to 9 bases. The CDR3 runs to 14 residues. The germline gives CDR1 SGHAT, CDR2 FQNNGV. As DNA, the CDR3 is TGTGCCAGCAGCTTAGCAGTGGGAGAAGAGACCCAGTACTTC. It specifies CASSLAVGEETQYF. Drawing the rest from reference TRBV11-2 and TRBJ2-5, the complete variable domain is EAGVAQSPRYKIIEKRQSVAFWCNPISGHATLYWYQQILGQGPKLLIQFQNNGVVDDSQLPKDRFSAERLKGVDSTLKIQPAKLEDSAVYLCASSLAVGEETQYFGPGTRLLVL.

The chain combines TRBV6-1 with TRBJ1-1; D may be TRBD1 (5 bases). The V and J ends lost 1 base and 1 base respectively, with 7 bases between them. CDR3 length: 14 amino acids. Germline CDR1 reads MNHNS; CDR2 reads SASEGT. The CDR3 protein is CASSEGQTNTEAFF. CDR3 nucleotide sequence: TGTGCCAGCAGTGAAGGACAGACGAACACTGAAGCTTTCTTT.

V gene TRBV6-2 or TRBV6-3 combines with J gene TRBJ1-2, with 10 positions matching TRBD1. The CDR3 is 15 residues long. Germline trimming cut 6 bases from V and 8 bases from J; bases unmatched to any gene: 12. Germline V gives CDR1 MNHEY, CDR2 SVGEGT. For the CDR3, the DNA is TGTGCCAGCAGCCGGACAGGGGGTTTCACGAAAGGCTACACCTTC. It translates to CASSRTGGFTKGYTF.

CDR3 residues: CASRFYGTSGLSSYNEQFF. The CDR3 DNA is TGTGCCAGCAGGTTTTACGGGACTAGCGGACTGAGCTCCTACAATGAGCAGTTCTTC. V and J are TRBV7-9 and TRBJ2-1, with 11 bases fitting TRBD2. After removal of 6 bases from V and 0 bases from J, the junction contained 13 bases not matched to a gene. The CDR3 has 19 amino acids. Germline values: CDR1 SEHNR, CDR2 FQNEAQ (reference sequence). Drawing the rest from reference TRBV7-9 and TRBJ2-1, the complete variable domain is DTGVSQNPRHKITKRGQNVTFRCDPISEHNRLYWYRQTLGQGPEFLTYFQNEAQLEKSRLLSDRFSAERPKGSFSTLEIQRTEQGDSAMYLCASRFYGTSGLSSYNEQFFGPGTRLTVL.

V usage is TRBV18 and J usage is TRBJ2-1, with 9 bases matching TRBD2. Trimming cost V 0 bases and J 0 bases; bases outside gene matches: 6. In germline, CDR1 is KGHSH, CDR2 LQKENI. The CDR3 is made up of 18 amino acids. The CDR3 is CASSPPLAGGSSYNEQFF. The CDR3, as DNA: TGTGCCAGCTCACCACCCTTGGCGGGAGGGAGCTCCTACAATGAGCAGTTCTTC.

This clone showed up just once. The J gene is TRBJ1-2, the V gene TRBV19; 8 bases align to TRBD1. CDR1 and CDR2 from the germline V gene are LNHDA and SQIVND (reference sequence). The junction had 8 bases not matched to a gene; V was cut back by 10 bases and J by 4 bases. There are 13 residues in the CDR3. CDR3 amino acids: CATKGQGPYGYTF. The CDR3 DNA is TGTGCCACCAAAGGACAGGGACCCTATGGCTACACCTTC.

The genes are TRBV10-2 and TRBJ1-1, with D perhaps TRBD1 (6 bases). Germline lookup yields CDR1 WSHSY and CDR2 SAAADI. The CDR3 covers 11 residues. Trimming cost V 0 bases and J 10 bases, with 6 bases left between them. The CDR3 bases are TGCGCCAGCAGTGAGTCGGGGGCAGCTTTCTTT. Its protein is CASSESGAAFF.